This passage covers 19 T cell receptor beta chains from one sample sequenced in a study of T cell repertoires in cytomegalovirus infection. MiXCR was run by TCRdb on the reads, yielding one entry per CDR3 protein. The sample includes just over 150,000 distinct CDR3 sequences, 20% to 25% of them seen just once. Input material: PBMCs. These TCRs come from a human donor in good health (CMV status not recorded). Some clones in this sample may be carry-over from other donors' samples.

This clonotype was seen ten or more times. This chain links TRBV19 with TRBJ2-3; weak D call: TRBD2 (5 bases). The ends were cut back, 8 bases at V and 2 bases at J, with 11 bases in the middle. The CDR3 spans 13 residues. Per germline, CDR1 LNHDA and CDR2 SQIVND (reference sequence). For the CDR3, the DNA is TGTGCCAGTGGGCGGACTTACACAGATACGCAGTATTTT. Translating gives CASGRTYTDTQYF.

The V and J genes are TRBV7-2 and TRBJ1-6; D is ambiguous. The V gene lost 7 bases and the J gene lost 10 bases, with 11 bases spanning the gap. Germline V gives CDR1 SGHTA, CDR2 FQGNSA. The CDR3 totals 12 residues. In DNA, the CDR3 is TGTGCCAGCACCAATGATGACTCACCCCTCCACTTT. Protein product: CASTNDDSPLHF.

This clonotype was detected many times. The chain uses TRBV7-2 and TRBJ2-2; 10 positions agree with TRBD1. V dropped 5 bases and J dropped 6; count of bases not matched to a gene: 6. Germline V lookup: CDR1 SGHTA, CDR2 FQGNSA. This CDR3 comprises 15 residues. The CDR3 sequence is CASSRQGAVAGELFF. Written as DNA, the CDR3 is TGTGCCAGCAGCCGACAGGGGGCGGTGGCCGGGGAGCTGTTTTTT.

The chain uses TRBV28 and TRBJ1-1; D may be TRBD1 (6 bases). This CDR3 has 14 residues. Between the trimmed V and J ends, which lost 4 bases and 10 bases, there was a span of 19 bases. Germline assignment: CDR1 MDHEN and CDR2 SYDVKM. DNA of the CDR3: TGTGCCAGCAGTTCGGGGGGGGGCGCACCGGGAGCTTTCTTT. It translates to CASSSGGGAPGAFF.

The V and J genes are TRBV7-3 and TRBJ1-6; possibly TRBD1 for D (6 bases). This CDR3 is 13 amino acids long. The germline V gene has CDR1 SGHTA and CDR2 FQGTGA. Trimming left V 5 bases short and J 10 bases short, with 12 bases between. CDR3: CASSVYRASPLHF. DNA for the CDR3: TGTGCCAGCAGCGTATACAGGGCCTCACCCCTCCACTTT.

The table lists this clonotype with a few counts. The chain employs TRBV6-2 or TRBV6-3 and TRBJ2-2; 14 nucleotides align to TRBD2. The CDR3 runs to 16 residues. The V gene end was trimmed by 7 bases and the J gene end by 7 bases; junction bases not matched to a gene: 8. CDR1 is MNHEY and CDR2 is SVGEGT in the germline V gene. The CDR3 sequence: CASTAGTSGSHGELFF. CDR3 DNA sequence: TGTGCCAGCACCGCCGGGACTAGCGGGAGTCACGGGGAGCTGTTTTTT.

The sample holds a few counts of this clonotype. The chain combines TRBV6-5 with TRBJ2-7, with a weak D call TRBD1 (6 bases). Germline V gives CDR1 MNHEY, CDR2 SVGAGI. The CDR3 is made up of 14 amino acids. V shed 2 bases and J shed 5 bases, with 13 bases lying between them. CDR3 loop: CASSYTRQGHEQYF. DNA for the CDR3: TGTGCCAGCAGTTACACCCGTCAGGGGCACGAGCAGTACTTC.

The V call is TRBV5-1, the J call TRBJ1-2; 12 nucleotides agree with TRBD1. Trimming cost V 4 bases and J 2 bases; bases outside gene matches: 0. The germline V gene encodes CDR1 SGHRS and CDR2 YFSETQ. This CDR3 has 14 residues. CDR3 sequence (DNA): TGCGCCAGCAGCGGGACAGGGGGCAACTATGGCTACACCTTC. Its translation: CASSGTGGNYGYTF.

This clonotype was recorded many times. The rearrangement joins TRBV7-8 to TRBJ2-1, with D uncertain. V was clipped by 1 base and J by 7 bases, with 5 bases between them. Germline CDR1 is SGHVS and CDR2 is FQNEAQ. This CDR3 is built from 12 residues. CDR3 DNA sequence: TGTGCCAGCAGCTTAGTAGAGAATGAGCAGTTCTTC. Protein product: CASSLVENEQFF.

V and J are TRBV20-1 and TRBJ1-1, with D possibly matching TRBD1 (5 bases). This CDR3 comprises 14 residues. Trimming stripped 0 bases from V and 4 bases from J, with 12 bases between. Germline CDR1 DFQATT, CDR2 SNEGSKA (reference sequence). CDR3 region: CSARDPSGTTEAFF. For the CDR3, the DNA is TGCAGTGCTAGAGATCCTTCGGGGACCACTGAAGCTTTCTTT.

In its sample, this clonotype was seen once. The chain uses TRBV2 and TRBJ1-4; D may be TRBD1 (6 bases). Germline V CDR1 and CDR2: SNHLY, FYNNEI. Trimming took off 4 bases at V and 8 bases at J, with 11 bases between the two ends. There are 13 residues in the CDR3. CDR3 sequence (DNA): TGTGCCAGCAGTGGTCGAGGGGGGGAAAAACTGTTTTTT. Protein sequence: CASSGRGGEKLFF.

This clonotype was seen many times. This chain connects TRBV7-2 to TRBJ2-1; possibly TRBD1 or TRBD2 for D (6 bases each). Per germline, CDR1 SGHTA and CDR2 FQGNSA. V was trimmed by 3 bases and J by 2 bases, leaving 11 bases between them. The CDR3 runs 15 residues. In DNA, the CDR3 is TGTGCCAGCAGCTTCGCGGGACACCCCTACAATGAGCAGTTCTTC. Residues: CASSFAGHPYNEQFF.

The chain employs TRBV29-1 and TRBJ2-2, with a weak D call TRBD1 (6 bases). The germline CDR1 and CDR2 sequences are SQVTM and ANQGSEA. V lost 0 bases and J 6 bases, leaving 14 bases between the germline ends. The CDR3 is 15 residues long. CDR3 in amino acids: CSVEETGFGAGELFF. CDR3 bases: TGCAGCGTTGAAGAAACAGGGTTCGGTGCCGGGGAGCTGTTTTTT.

This clonotype was picked up a small number of times. J is TRBJ2-1 and V is TRBV11-2; 8 bases are shared with TRBD2. The trim removed 1 base at V and 4 bases at J, leaving 3 bases unmatched. This CDR3 region has 15 residues. The germline V gene encodes CDR1 SGHAT and CDR2 FQNNGV. CDR3 amino acids: CASSLVPGGYNEQFF. The CDR3 region has the DNA TGTGCCAGCAGCTTAGTACCGGGGGGGTACAATGAGCAGTTCTTC. The variable domain in full, with the rest retrieved from reference TRBV11-2 and TRBJ2-1, is EAGVAQSPRYKIIEKRQSVAFWCNPISGHATLYWYQQILGQGPKLLIQFQNNGVVDDSQLPKDRFSAERLKGVDSTLKIQPAKLEDSAVYLCASSLVPGGYNEQFFGPGTRLTVL.

The table lists this clonotype with a few counts. V gene TRBV20-1 combines with J gene TRBJ1-2; D is uncertain. Trimming stripped 0 bases from V and 4 bases from J, with 12 bases between. This CDR3 is built from 14 residues. CDR1 is DFQATT, CDR2 SNEGSKA, per germline (reference sequence). CDR3 amino acids: CSARDPRGFYGYTF. The CDR3 coding sequence is TGCAGTGCTAGAGACCCCCGGGGATTCTATGGCTACACCTTC.

The chain has TRBV4-1 and TRBJ2-3; D is ambiguous. This CDR3 region has 13 residues. In germline, CDR1 is MGHRA, CDR2 YSYEKL. Deletions cut 1 base from V and 4 bases from J, with 6 bases between. The CDR3 nucleotides read TGCGCCAGCAGCCAAGTGGAAGCAGATACGCAGTATTTT. Amino acids: CASSQVEADTQYF.

Comment on this clonotype: The junction shows a germline mismatch at one end, possibly a read error. The CDR3 sequence is CASSLDRLNTEAIF. The CDR3 DNA sequence: TGCGCCAGCAGCTTGGACAGGCTGAACACTGAAGCTATCTTT. J is TRBJ1-1 and V is TRBV5-1; D perhaps matches TRBD1 (5 bases). Germline V CDR1 and CDR2: SGHRS, YFSETQ. This CDR3 is 14 amino acids long.

This clonotype came up a few times. The chain recombines TRBV7-9 with TRBJ2-2, with D perhaps being TRBD1 or TRBD2 (6 bases each). This CDR3 is 16 amino acids long. The V end was cut by 5 bases, the J end by 4 bases, with 17 bases between. In germline, CDR1 is SEHNR, CDR2 FQNEAQ (reference sequence). CDR3 bases: TGTGCCAGCAGCCCCAATCAGGGGAGGAGCACCGGGGAGCTGTTTTTT. Amino acids: CASSPNQGRSTGELFF.

This chain uses TRBV12-3 or TRBV12-4 with TRBJ1-2, with unresolved D. This CDR3 comprises 12 residues. With 2 bases removed from V and 4 bases from J, the gap between germline ends came to 5 bases. The CDR3 sequence is CASSLTSYGYTF. Here the CDR3 DNA reads TGTGCCAGCAGTTTAACGAGCTATGGCTACACCTTC.